A single sample is the source of the 17 T cell receptor beta chains below, sequenced in a study of T cells in women clearing cervical HPV infection. Generated by immunoSEQ multiplex PCR, the TCRdb table keeps only in-frame clones and is missing some. The sample's table shows about 36,000 clones. Sequencing input: blood buffy coat. The receptors were gathered from a woman between 18 and 69 years old with a cervical HPV16 infection that either progressed to CIN3+ or cleared (not recorded which).

With respect to this clone: The sequenced fragment ends 3 residues before the CDR3 boundary, so the rest is inferred from the germline J gene. This chain uses TRBV12-3 or TRBV12-4 with TRBJ1-4, with TRBD1 identical over 9 bases. The CDR3 sequence is 14 residues long. V shed 3 bases, J shed 7 bases, and the junction held 3 bases outside the gene matches. The sequenced part of the CDR3 DNA is TGTGCCAGCAGTTTCCGACAGGGGGGTGAAAAA. Translation: CASSFRQGGEK. The whole CDR3 protein is CASSFRQGGEKLFF.

Worth noting for this clone: The CDR3 is cut off 3 residues early in the read; its end comes from the germline J gene. The rearrangement uses TRBV12-3 or TRBV12-4 and TRBJ2-5, with 7 bases aligning to TRBD1. V shed 3 bases, J shed 7 bases, and the junction held 5 bases outside the gene matches. This CDR3 region has 13 residues. The sequenced part of the CDR3 DNA is TGTGCCAGCAGTTTGGACAGACAGGGGACC. Its translation: CASSLDRQGT. The whole CDR3 protein is CASSLDRQGTQYF.

As concerns this clone: Read coverage stops 3 residues before the CDR3 terminus; the germline J gene supplies the remainder. This sequence joins TRBV12-3 or TRBV12-4 and TRBJ1-2, with TRBD1 matching 8 bases. V shed 5 bases and J 1 base; nucleotides not matched to a gene: 9. This CDR3 is 16 amino acids long. The CDR3 protein is CASSHRTGQYNYGYTF. The DNA read from the CDR3 is TGTGCCAGCAGTCACCGGACAGGGCAGTATAACTATGGC.

To note about this clone: The read halts 3 residues ahead of the CDR3 end, with the missing end drawn from the germline J gene. This chain connects TRBV5-6 to TRBJ1-2; D perhaps matches TRBD1 (5 bases). CDR1 and CDR2 (germline): SGHDT, YYEEEE. V shed 0 bases and J shed 3 bases, with 9 bases lying between them. This CDR3 has 14 residues. CDR3 DNA, as far as it was read: TGTGCCAGCAGCTTGGCAGGGTGGGACTATGGC. This translates into CASSLAGWDYG. From start to end, the CDR3 is CASSLAGWDYGYTF.

About this clone itself: The sequence runs out 3 residues before the end of the CDR3; the remainder is reconstructed from the germline J gene. This chain uses TRBV2 with TRBJ2-5; either TRBD1 or TRBD2 may supply D (6 bases each). The CDR3 length is 14 residues. Trimming shortened V by 9 bases and J by 2 bases, and 16 bases separated the two germline ends. Germline-derived CDR1 and CDR2 are SNHLY and FYNNEI. The CDR3 DNA, read in part, is TGTGCCAGTCAATCCGGAGGGGGACAAGAGACC. Its translation is CASQSGGGQET. The CDR3, in full, reads CASQSGGGQETQYF.

Regarding this clone: The observed sequence ends 3 residues before the CDR3 terminus, with the missing tail filled in from the germline J gene. This sequence joins TRBV5-1 and TRBJ1-1; D perhaps matches TRBD1 (6 bases). V lost 0 bases and J 1 base, leaving 10 bases between the germline ends. The length of the CDR3 is 15 residues. Germline CDR1 and CDR2: SGHRS and YFSETQ. CDR3 protein: CASSLEGQRNTEAFF. The CDR3 DNA, read in part, is TGCGCCAGCAGCTTGGAGGGACAAAGGAACACTGAA.

As to this clone: The read terminates 3 residues ahead of where the CDR3 ends, so the germline J gene completes it. The V call is TRBV19, the J call TRBJ1-5, with D perhaps matching TRBD1 (6 bases). CDR3 length equals 17 residues. V was trimmed by 2 bases and J by 0 bases, leaving 14 bases between them. Per the germline V gene, CDR1 is LNHDA and CDR2 is SQIVND (reference sequence). The part of the CDR3 DNA that was read is TGTGCCAGTAGTATACCGGGACACAGGGTTAGCAATCAGCCC. Residues: CASSIPGHRVSNQP. The complete CDR3 protein is CASSIPGHRVSNQPQHF. The complete variable domain, with remaining parts taken from reference TRBV19 and TRBJ1-5, reads DGGITQSPKYLFRKEGQNVTLSCEQNLNHDAMYWYRQDPGQGLRLIYYSQIVNDFQKGDIAEGYSVSREKKESFPLTVTSAQKNPTAFYLCASSIPGHRVSNQPQHFGDGTRLSIL.

In regard to this clone: The read ends 3 residues shy of where the CDR3 ends; the end is completed using the germline J gene. The gene calls are TRBV19 and TRBJ2-4; D remains ambiguous. Germline CDR1 LNHDA, CDR2 SQIVND (reference sequence). The germline V and J ends were trimmed by 3 bases and 9 bases, with 18 bases remaining between them. The CDR3 totals 15 residues. CDR3 amino acids: CASSITGQVPGIQYF. The sequenced CDR3 bases are TGTGCCAGTAGTATTACGGGTCAAGTACCCGGCATT. The entire variable domain, with the rest obtained from reference TRBV19 and TRBJ2-4, is as follows: DGGITQSPKYLFRKEGQNVTLSCEQNLNHDAMYWYRQDPGQGLRLIYYSQIVNDFQKGDIAEGYSVSREKKESFPLTVTSAQKNPTAFYLCASSITGQVPGIQYFGAGTRLSVL.

About this clone itself: Coverage ceases 3 residues before the CDR3 finishes, and the germline J gene fills in the end. The rearrangement links TRBV28 to TRBJ2-2; 9 bases fit TRBD1. This CDR3 comprises 16 residues. The junction had 4 bases not matched to a gene; V was cut back by 4 bases and J by 1 base. Germline V lookup: CDR1 MDHEN, CDR2 SYDVKM. The CDR3 bases that were read are TGTGCCAGCAGTTGGGGGGGACAGGGGAACACCGGGGAG. Residues: CASSWGGQGNTGE. From start to end, the CDR3 is CASSWGGQGNTGELFF. The complete variable domain, with remaining parts taken from reference TRBV28 and TRBJ2-2, reads DVKVTQSSRYLVKRTGEKVFLECVQDMDHENMFWYRQDPGLGLRLIYFSYDVKMKEKGDIPEGYSVSREKKERFSLILESASTNQTSMYLCASSWGGQGNTGELFFGEGSRLTVL.

Worth noting for this clone: The read comes to an end 3 residues before the CDR3 does, leaving the germline J gene to fill in the end. This chain connects TRBV18 to TRBJ1-6; D is undetermined. Germline V CDR1 and CDR2: KGHSH, LQKENI. The CDR3 sequence is 14 residues long. CDR3 residues: CASSPPGQRVPLHF. The DNA read from the CDR3 is TGTGCCAGCTCACCACCTGGTCAGAGAGTTCCC.

Comments on this clone: With the read ending 3 residues before the CDR3 end, the germline J gene is used to fill in that end. The chain carries TRBV12-3 or TRBV12-4 and TRBJ2-1; 9 bases line up with TRBD2. The CDR3 is 16 amino acids. V lost 3 bases to trimming and J lost 5 bases; unmatched junction nucleotides: 8. CDR3 sequence reads: CASSFFGTSIDNEQFF. CDR3 bases read: TGTGCCAGCAGTTTTTTTGGGACTAGCATAGACAATGAG.

Partial CDR3 DNA: TGTGCCAGTAGTACCCAGGGAGGGGGTGAG. Residues: CASSTQGGGE. In full, the CDR3 reads CASSTQGGGEQFF. This chain links TRBV19 with TRBJ2-1; D possibly corresponds to TRBD2 (7 bases). The read stops 3 residues short of the end of the CDR3; the missing end is completed from the germline J gene. The CDR3 is 13 amino acids. CDR1 is LNHDA and CDR2 is SQIVND in the germline V gene (reference sequence). The V end was cut by 4 bases, the J end by 9 bases, with 13 bases between. The whole variable domain, remainder taken from reference TRBV19 and TRBJ2-1, is DGGITQSPKYLFRKEGQNVTLSCEQNLNHDAMYWYRQDPGQGLRLIYYSQIVNDFQKGDIAEGYSVSREKKESFPLTVTSAQKNPTAFYLCASSTQGGGEQFFGPGTRLTVL.

A remark on this clone: The sequenced fragment ends 3 residues before the CDR3 boundary, so the rest is inferred from the germline J gene. This chain joins TRBV10-3 and TRBJ2-1; TRBD2 matches 11 bases. V shed 0 bases and J 0 bases; nucleotides not matched to a gene: 7. The germline V gene encodes CDR1 ENHRY and CDR2 SYGVKD. The CDR3 is 19 amino acids. The sequenced part of the CDR3 DNA is TGTGCCATCAGTGAGTCGAGAACTAGCGGGGGTGGCTCCTACAATGAG. Residues: CAISESRTSGGGSYNE. The entire CDR3 protein is CAISESRTSGGGSYNEQFF.

Notes on this clone: The read ends 3 residues shy of where the CDR3 ends; the end is completed using the germline J gene. V gene TRBV2 combines with J gene TRBJ1-1, with D tentatively TRBD1 (5 bases). Germline V gene sequence: CDR1 SNHLY, CDR2 FYNNEI. V was pared by 2 bases and J by 1 base, with 11 bases between. This CDR3 is 15 amino acids long. The CDR3 sequence is CASSELAGSNTEAFF. The sequenced CDR3 bases are TGTGCCAGCAGTGAATTGGCAGGGTCGAACACTGAA.

Points on this clone: The read terminates 3 residues ahead of where the CDR3 ends, so the germline J gene completes it. This sequence joins TRBV18 and TRBJ2-1; 11 bases map to TRBD1. Germline V CDR1 and CDR2: KGHSH, LQKENI. This CDR3 has 15 amino acids. J was trimmed by 6 bases and V by 4 bases; bases with no gene match: 5. The covered CDR3 bases are TGTGCCAGCTCACAAGGGACAGGGGGGTTCAATGAG. This sequence encodes CASSQGTGGFNE. Given in full, the CDR3 is CASSQGTGGFNEQFF.

A word on this clone: Read sequence stops 3 residues before the CDR3 end, and the germline J gene provides the missing end. The V call is TRBV7-2, the J call TRBJ1-1; TRBD1 is a possible D gene (6 bases). This CDR3 is 13 amino acids long. Trimming left V 5 bases short and J 6 bases short, with 13 bases between. CDR1 and CDR2 from the germline V gene are SGHTA and FQGNSA. The chain's CDR3 is CASSPRAGAEAFF. The DNA read from the CDR3 is TGTGCCAGCAGCCCAAGGGCAGGGGCTGAA.

Turning to this clone: The read falls 3 residues short of the CDR3 end, and the missing part is taken from the germline J gene. The chain couples TRBV10-3 to TRBJ1-1, with unresolved D. Germline V gene sequence: CDR1 ENHRY, CDR2 SYGVKD. Trimming took 4 bases from V and 1 from J, leaving 16 bases between them. This CDR3 is 16 amino acids long. Incomplete CDR3 DNA: TGTGCCATCAGTGGAATGCGTATAAAGAGGAACACTGAA. This translates into CAISGMRIKRNTE. The complete CDR3 reads CAISGMRIKRNTEAFF.